This TCR beta chain is drawn from a study of T cell changes during pregnancy in multiple sclerosis. TCRdb's copy holds only in-frame clones and misses some; the assay was immunoSEQ multiplex PCR. The sample consists of tens of thousands of clones, roughly 94% of them appearing once. Trimming cost V 3 bases and J 0 bases; bases outside gene matches: 14. Germline CDR1 LGHNA, CDR2 YNFKEQ. CDR3 length: 18 amino acids. This clonotype was sampled from a female donor with multiple sclerosis, enrolled in a pregnancy study. The sequencing used CD4+ T cells from peripheral blood mononuclear cells, collected in the second trimester of pregnancy. The chain is built from TRBV4-2 and TRBJ2-7; 7 nucleotides match TRBD2. The CDR3 bases are TGTGCCAGCAGCCACGCCGCCGGGGGGACCCCGAGCTCCTACGAGCAGTACTTC. This translates into CASSHAAGGTPSSYEQYF.